A single sample gave rise to the 5 T cell receptor beta chains below, sequenced in a study of blood T cell repertoires in COVID-19. Profiled with immunoSEQ multiplex PCR; TCRdb holds only in-frame clones, not every one. This sample carries 280,000 or so clones, 75% to 90% of them seen once, and the ten largest clones take under 3%. The specimen was PBMCs or T cells enriched from blood (not recorded which). The source of these receptors is a woman in her fifties or sixties who had recovered from COVID-19.

The V and J genes are TRBV24-1 and TRBJ2-2; 11 bases are shared with TRBD2. This CDR3 comprises 18 residues. Unmatched junction bases numbered 10, after V lost 3 bases and J lost 5 bases. Germline-derived CDR1 and CDR2 are KGHDR and SFDVKD. The CDR3 DNA reads as TGTGCCACCAGTGATCCCTCAGCTAGCGGGGGGTGGACCGGGGAGCTGTTTTTT. It translates to CATSDPSASGGWTGELFF.

V is TRBV7-2 and J is TRBJ1-4; D call uncertain. The V end lost 1 base, the J end lost 0 bases, and 15 bases lay between the germline ends. This CDR3 has 18 residues. Germline assignment: CDR1 SGHTA and CDR2 FQGNSA. The CDR3 is CASSLGSIYPATNEKLFF. In DNA, the CDR3 is TGTGCCAGCAGCTTAGGTTCTATCTACCCTGCAACTAATGAAAAACTGTTTTTT.

This chain joins TRBV27 and TRBJ2-1; tentatively, D is TRBD1 (5 bases). The germline V gene has CDR1 MNHEY and CDR2 SMNVEV (reference sequence). The germline V and J ends were trimmed by 6 bases and 1 base, with 16 bases remaining between them. The CDR3 loop spans 16 amino acids. Here the CDR3 reads CASSYYSGASYNEQFF. The CDR3 DNA is TGTGCCAGCAGCTACTATAGTGGGGCTTCCTACAATGAGCAGTTCTTC.

The chain couples TRBV19 to TRBJ2-7; the match to TRBD1 covers 7 bases. Per the germline V gene, CDR1 is LNHDA and CDR2 is SQIVND (reference sequence). The J segment lost 3 bases and the V segment lost 6 bases, leaving 5 bases of the junction unmatched. This CDR3 spans 13 amino acids. The CDR3 protein is CASSLDRDYEQYF. CDR3 DNA sequence: TGTGCCAGTAGCCTTGACAGGGACTACGAGCAGTACTTC.

This chain joins TRBV28 and TRBJ1-6, with D possibly being TRBD1 (6 bases). V gave up 3 bases and J gave up 8 bases, with 17 bases separating them. The length of the CDR3 is 16 residues. Germline V CDR1 and CDR2: MDHEN, SYDVKM. CDR3 sequence reads: CASSFGGGGGDSPLHF. In nucleotides, the CDR3 is TGTGCCAGCAGTTTCGGCGGAGGGGGGGGCGATTCACCCCTCCACTTT.